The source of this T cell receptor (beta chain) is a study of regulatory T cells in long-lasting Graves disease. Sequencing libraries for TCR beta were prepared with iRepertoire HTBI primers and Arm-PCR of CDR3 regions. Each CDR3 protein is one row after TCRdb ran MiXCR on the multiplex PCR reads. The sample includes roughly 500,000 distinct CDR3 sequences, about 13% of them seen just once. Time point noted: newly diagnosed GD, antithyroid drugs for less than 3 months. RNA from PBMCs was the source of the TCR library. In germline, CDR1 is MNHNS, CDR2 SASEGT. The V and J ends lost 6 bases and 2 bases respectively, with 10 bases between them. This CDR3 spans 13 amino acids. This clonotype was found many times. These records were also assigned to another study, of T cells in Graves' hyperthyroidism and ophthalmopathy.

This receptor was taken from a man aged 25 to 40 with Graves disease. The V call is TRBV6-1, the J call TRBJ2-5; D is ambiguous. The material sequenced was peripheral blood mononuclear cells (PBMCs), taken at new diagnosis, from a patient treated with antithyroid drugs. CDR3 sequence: CASRPGRQETQYF. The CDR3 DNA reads TGTGCCAGCAGACCGGGCAGGCAAGAGACCCAGTACTTC.